The rows below give T cell receptor beta chains drawn from one sample of a study of glioma-infiltrating T cells. MiXCR, applied by TCRdb to the multiplex PCR reads, yields one record per CDR3 protein. The sample yields fewer than 200,000 distinct CDR3 sequences, more than 35% seen once. What was sequenced was glioma tissue, nonneoplastic brain tissue, or PBMCs (not recorded which). The receptors were sampled from a human donor with low-grade glioma or glioblastoma, undergoing nonglioma brain surgery, or in good health (not recorded which). Each CDR3 is given with its conserved first and last residue. D genes are given only for firm matches. Clone size appears in some rows only: once, few, many, or a class for an expanded clone.

D | J | size | V | DNA | CDR3
TRBD2 | TRBJ2-1 | few | TRBV24-1 | TGTGCCACCAGTTCTCCGGGACTAGCCGGTTACAATGAGCAGTTCTTC | CATSSPGLAGYNEQFF
TRBD2 | TRBJ2-7 | many | TRBV20-1 | TGCAGTGCTCAAACTAGCGGCACCTACGAGCAGTACTTC | CSAQTSGTYEQYF
- | TRBJ2-5 | many | TRBV20-1 | TGCAGTGCTAGGAAGGGGTTCGAAGAGACCCAGTACTTC | CSARKGFEETQYF
- | TRBJ2-7 | many | TRBV5-4 | TGTGCCAGCAGCTTGGCTGGTAACTACGAGCAGTACTTC | CASSLAGNYEQYF
TRBD1 | TRBJ2-1 | few | TRBV5-6 | TGTGCCAGCAGCAGCGGACAGGGGCCTGAGCAGTTCTTC | CASSSGQGPEQFF
TRBD1 | TRBJ2-3 | few | TRBV12-3/TRBV12-4 | TGTGCCAGCAGCGACCTCAGGGGGATAGCAGATACGCAGTATTTT | CASSDLRGIADTQYF
TRBD1 | TRBJ2-1 | - | TRBV28 | TGTGCCAGCAGTCCCTTGACCGGGACAGCATCCTACAATGATCAGTTCTTC | CASSPLTGTASYNDQFF
TRBD1 | TRBJ2-1 | - | TRBV15 | TGTGCCACCAGCTTCTCGGACAGGGGGAATGAGCAGTTCTTC | CATSFSDRGNEQFF
- | TRBJ1-5 | few | TRBV4-2 | TGTGCCAGCAGCCAAGACTTTGCGGCGAATCAGCCCCAGCATTTT | CASSQDFAANQPQHF
TRBD1 | TRBJ1-5 | many | TRBV28 | TGTGCCAGCAGTTTGCTGACAGGGAGACAGCCCCAGCATTTT | CASSLLTGRQPQHF
TRBD2 | TRBJ2-7 | - | TRBV4-2 | TGTGCCAGCATCCGAACGGGGGACTACTACGAGCAGTACTTC | CASIRTGDYYEQYF
- | TRBJ2-3 | many | TRBV27 | TGTGCCAGCAGTTCCCGGGCCCGGTGGGCAGATACGCAGTATTTT | CASSSRARWADTQYF
- | TRBJ1-4 | - | TRBV14 | TGTGCCAGAAGCCAAGATAGGACAGCGAATGAAAAACTGTTTTTT | CARSQDRTANEKLFF
- | TRBJ1-5 | many | TRBV12-3/TRBV12-4 | TGTGCCAGCAGCTACAGTCTGAGCAATCAGCCCCAGCATTTT | CASSYSLSNQPQHF
- | TRBJ2-5 | - | TRBV18 | TGTGCCAGCTCACCGGGGCTTGGGAAAGAGACCCAGTACTTC | CASSPGLGKETQYF
TRBD2 | TRBJ2-7 | - | TRBV7-2 | TGTGCCAGCAGCTTAGCCAGCGGGAGTGCCACCACCTACGAGCAGTACTTC | CASSLASGSATTYEQYF
- | TRBJ1-5 | - | TRBV11-2 | TGTGCCAGCAGCTTAGACGTGTATCAGCCCCAGCATTTT | CASSLDVYQPQHF
TRBD1 | TRBJ2-1 | many | TRBV7-2 | TGTGCCAGCAGCTTCGCCGGGACAGGGGCCTACAATGAGCAGTTCTTC | CASSFAGTGAYNEQFF
- | TRBJ1-2 | - | TRBV7-9 | TGTGCCAGCAGTGGGGGGGGAGTGGACTATGGCTACACCTTC | CASSGGGVDYGYTF
TRBD2 | TRBJ2-7 | few | TRBV7-9 | TGTGCCAGCAGGCCCGGGACTACCTACGAGCAGTACTTC | CASRPGTTYEQYF
TRBD2 | TRBJ2-1 | - | TRBV10-3 | TGTGCCATCTGGACTAGCGGGAGCGGGTATGAGCAGTTCTTC | CAIWTSGSGYEQFF
- | TRBJ2-1 | many | TRBV4-1 | TGCGCCAGCAGCCAAGATCTCCGAGGGAGCGAGCAGTTCTTC | CASSQDLRGSEQFF
TRBD2 | TRBJ2-1 | - | TRBV11-1 | TGTGCCAGCAGCTTCATGTTAGCGGGCCGGGATGAGCAGTTCTTC | CASSFMLAGRDEQFF
- | TRBJ1-5 | few | TRBV3-1 | TGTGCCAGCAGCCAAGATTTGGGGAATAGCAATCAGCCCCAGCATTTT | CASSQDLGNSNQPQHF
- | TRBJ1-2 | - | TRBV28 | TGTGCCAGCAGTCCCCGGGAGTATGGCTACACCTTC | CASSPREYGYTF
- | TRBJ1-5 | many | TRBV3-1 | TGTGCCAGCAGCCGTCGTATGGATAGCAATCAGCCCCAGCATTTT | CASSRRMDSNQPQHF